This T cell receptor beta chain comes out of a study of blood T cell repertoires in COVID-19. Background on the study: Material from acute and convalescent COVID-19 was sourced from the United States, Italy and Spain. The analysed material was cDNA or gDNA that came from T cells, B-cell-depleted T cells, or PBMCs.

In the authors' workflow: It was from reference gene primer amplification that nucleated cell counts were estimated. Profiling relied on immunoSEQ multiplex PCR, and the TCRdb table lists in-frame clones only, not all of them. Clone size and V and J calls were adopted from that table, with D and trimming inferred from the DNA. The profile shows 65,000 to 75,000 clones, roughly four fifths of them singletons. The V end was cut by 4 bases, the J end by 2 bases, with 13 bases between. Germline V lookup: CDR1 SGHDT, CDR2 YYEEEE. This CDR3 comprises 14 residues. The sequence was obtained from an elderly woman with acute or convalescent COVID-19. This chain links TRBV5-6 with TRBJ2-7; D is perhaps TRBD2 (5 bases). Sequencing was performed on peripheral blood. The CDR3 sequence is CASSPPLAAYEQYF. The CDR3 bases are TGTGCCAGCAGCCCCCCCCTAGCTGCCTACGAGCAGTACTTC. The full variable domain, with the rest looked up from reference TRBV5-6 and TRBJ2-7, is DAGVTQSPTHLIKTRGQQVTLRCSPKSGHDTVSWYQQALGQGPQFIFQYYEEEERQRGNFPDRFSGHQFPNYSSELNVNALLLGDSALYLCASSPPLAAYEQYFGPGTRLTVT.